Listed here are 13 T cell receptor beta chains from one sample, sequenced in a study of blood T cell repertoires in COVID-19. Repertoires were generated with immunoSEQ multiplex PCR, while TCRdb's copy carries only in-frame clones and drops some. The repertoire holds around 140,000 clones, with less than 85% as singletons. Sequences were obtained from peripheral blood. The receptor set was obtained from a woman at least 80 years old with acute or convalescent COVID-19.

J is TRBJ2-2 and V is TRBV30; 9 nucleotides match TRBD1. This CDR3 has 19 residues. Germline loops: CDR1 GTSNPN, CDR2 SVGIG (reference sequence). With 5 bases clipped from V and 1 base from J, the junction kept 17 bases outside the gene matches. CDR3 nucleotides: TGTGCCTGGTCAATTTGGACAGGGGATTTTCTCGGGAACACCGGGGAGCTGTTTTTT. It encodes CAWSIWTGDFLGNTGELFF.

V gene TRBV7-2 combines with J gene TRBJ2-7; 8 nucleotides line up with TRBD2. The germline CDR1 and CDR2 sequences are SGHTA and FQGNSA. The junction had 10 bases not matched to a gene; V was cut back by 5 bases and J by 4 bases. CDR3 size: 15 residues. This CDR3 is CASSPPAGAAYEQYF. The CDR3 DNA follows: TGTGCCAGCAGCCCTCCAGCGGGAGCGGCGTACGAGCAGTACTTC.

Only a few counts were recorded for this clone. The V call is TRBV7-9, the J call TRBJ2-5, with 12 positions matching TRBD1. The germline gives CDR1 SEHNR, CDR2 FQNEAQ (reference sequence). Trimming took 9 bases from V and 1 from J; bases not matched to a gene: 6. The CDR3 has 15 residues. CDR3 DNA sequence: TGTGCCAGGTCAACGGGACAGGGGGCCCAAGAGACCCAGTACTTC. Translation: CARSTGQGAQETQYF.

This clone was seen a single time. The chain is built from TRBV14 and TRBJ2-7; D uncertain. V was cut by 4 bases and J by 0 bases, with 4 bases left in between. Germline V CDR1 and CDR2: SGHDN, FVKESK. The CDR3 length is 12 residues. The CDR3: CASSRSSYEQYF. CDR3 coding DNA: TGTGCCAGCAGCCGGAGCTCCTACGAGCAGTACTTC.

In DNA, the CDR3 is TGTGCCACGACGGGAGGGACAGGGGCCTCACCCCTCCACTTT. Its protein is CATTGGTGASPLHF. This rearrangement joins TRBV7-9 to TRBJ1-6; 10 bases fit TRBD1. This CDR3 has 14 residues. V was pared by 10 bases and J by 10 bases, with 10 bases of the junction left unmatched. CDR1 is SEHNR and CDR2 is FQNEAQ in the germline V gene (reference sequence).

This clone was seen a handful of times. The rearrangement uses TRBV6-2 or TRBV6-3 and TRBJ2-2; TRBD1 matches at 9 bases. This CDR3 is 14 amino acids long. Trimming took 5 bases from V and 6 from J; bases not matched to a gene: 4. CDR1 MNHEY and CDR2 SVGEGT come from the germline V gene. The CDR3 sequence is CASSGTGSSGELFF. CDR3 DNA sequence: TGTGCCAGCAGTGGGACAGGGTCTTCCGGGGAGCTGTTTTTT.

This sequence joins TRBV18 and TRBJ1-5, with D possibly TRBD1 on 5 matching bases. Trimming cost V 2 bases and J 9 bases, with 17 bases left between them. CDR3 length: 15 residues. Germline CDR1 KGHSH, CDR2 LQKENI. The CDR3 protein is CASSPSREGGRPQHF. In DNA, the CDR3 is TGTGCCAGCTCACCATCCAGGGAGGGTGGGCGGCCCCAGCATTTT.

Concerning this clone: One junction end does not reproduce the germline sequence, and a read error may be involved. The chain uses TRBV7-7 and TRBJ2-5; 14 bases are a match to TRBD2. The CDR3 spans 18 residues. Germline CDR1 SSHAT, CDR2 FNYEAQ (reference sequence). The CDR3 protein is CASSLGGLAGGRLETQYF. The CDR3 DNA is TGTGCTAGCAGCTTAGGAGGACTAGCGGGGGGCCGGTTAGAGACCCAGTACTTC.

The gene calls are TRBV29-1 and TRBJ1-1; D may be TRBD1 (5 bases). Germline V CDR1 and CDR2: SQVTM, ANQGSEA. CDR3 length: 13 residues. The V gene lost 6 bases and the J gene lost 0 bases, with 11 bases spanning the gap. The CDR3 spells CSVGGEMNTEAFF. The CDR3, as DNA: TGCAGCGTGGGGGGGGAGATGAACACTGAAGCTTTCTTT.

This clone was found a few times. The chain links TRBV5-1 to TRBJ1-4; a weak D match, TRBD1 (6 bases). Trimming stripped 7 bases from V and 5 bases from J, with 15 bases between. The CDR3 is 14 amino acids. Germline CDR1 and CDR2: SGHRS and YFSETQ. The CDR3 sequence: CASGRDQGNEKLFF. CDR3 nucleotides: TGCGCCAGCGGCCGTGACCAGGGGAATGAAAAACTGTTTTTT.

The chain employs TRBV10-3 and TRBJ1-1; tentatively, D is TRBD1 (5 bases). The CDR3 spans 14 residues. V was clipped by 6 bases and J by 3 bases, with 14 bases between them. Looked up from germline, CDR1 is ENHRY and CDR2 is SYGVKD. This chain's CDR3 is CAIRDGQGYTEAFF. The CDR3 DNA reads as TGTGCCATCAGAGATGGCCAGGGTTACACTGAAGCTTTCTTT.

The gene calls are TRBV19 and TRBJ1-2; D is undetermined. Trimming shortened V by 4 bases and J by 1 base, and 10 bases separated the two germline ends. CDR3 size: 14 residues. The germline CDR1 and CDR2 sequences are LNHDA and SQIVND (reference sequence). CDR3 region: CASSTQQNNYGYTF. In nucleotides, the CDR3 is TGTGCCAGTAGTACACAACAGAATAACTATGGCTACACCTTC.

The chain combines TRBV9 with TRBJ2-2; perhaps TRBD1 as D (6 bases). Germline CDR1 and CDR2: SGDLS and YYNGEE. This CDR3 comprises 18 residues. V was clipped by 4 bases and J by 4 bases, with 23 bases between them. CDR3: CASSIMPGQTIRTGELFF. CDR3 coding DNA: TGTGCCAGCAGCATAATGCCGGGACAAACAATCCGCACCGGGGAGCTGTTTTTT.